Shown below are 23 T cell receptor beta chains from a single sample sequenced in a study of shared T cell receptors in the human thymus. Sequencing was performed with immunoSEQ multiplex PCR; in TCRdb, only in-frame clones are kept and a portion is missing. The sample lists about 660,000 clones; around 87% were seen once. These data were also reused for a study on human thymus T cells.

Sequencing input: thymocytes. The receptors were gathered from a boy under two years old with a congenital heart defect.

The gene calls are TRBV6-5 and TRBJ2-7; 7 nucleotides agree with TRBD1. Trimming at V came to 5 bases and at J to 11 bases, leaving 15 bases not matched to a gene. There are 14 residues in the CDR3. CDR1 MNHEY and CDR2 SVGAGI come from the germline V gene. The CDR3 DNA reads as TGTGCCAGCAGTCCAGCCCGGGACAGCGACGGGGAGTACTTC. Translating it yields CASSPARDSDGEYF.

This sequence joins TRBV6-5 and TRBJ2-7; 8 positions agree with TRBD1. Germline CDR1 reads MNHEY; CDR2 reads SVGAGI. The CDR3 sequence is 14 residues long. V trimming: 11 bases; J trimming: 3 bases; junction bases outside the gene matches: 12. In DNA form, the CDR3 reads TGTGCCCAAAGACCGGACAGGGCGATCTACGAGCAGTACTTC. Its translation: CAQRPDRAIYEQYF.

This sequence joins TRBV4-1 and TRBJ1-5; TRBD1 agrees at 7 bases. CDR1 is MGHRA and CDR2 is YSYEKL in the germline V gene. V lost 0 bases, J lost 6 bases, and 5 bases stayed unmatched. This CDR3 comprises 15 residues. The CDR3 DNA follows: TGCGCCAGCAGCCAAGATGGGACAGTCGGTCAGCCCCAGCATTTT. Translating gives CASSQDGTVGQPQHF.

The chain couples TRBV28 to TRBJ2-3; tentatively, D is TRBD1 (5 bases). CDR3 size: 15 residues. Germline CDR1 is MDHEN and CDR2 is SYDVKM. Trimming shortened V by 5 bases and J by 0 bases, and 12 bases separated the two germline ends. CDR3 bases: TGTGCCAGCAGTGGGGCTGTTTCTAGCACAGATACGCAGTATTTT. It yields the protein CASSGAVSSTDTQYF.

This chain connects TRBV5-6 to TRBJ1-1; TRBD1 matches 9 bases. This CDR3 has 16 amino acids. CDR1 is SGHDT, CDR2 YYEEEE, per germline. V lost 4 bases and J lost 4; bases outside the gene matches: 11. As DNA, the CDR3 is TGTGCCAGCAGCCCCGGGCGGGGACAGGGAACCACTGAAGCTTTCTTT. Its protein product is CASSPGRGQGTTEAFF.

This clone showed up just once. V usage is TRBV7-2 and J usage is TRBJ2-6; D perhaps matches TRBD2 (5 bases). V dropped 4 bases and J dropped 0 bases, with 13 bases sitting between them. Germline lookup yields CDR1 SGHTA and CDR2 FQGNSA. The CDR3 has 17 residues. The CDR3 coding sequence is TGTGCCAGCAGCTCCTGGGAGTACACCTCTGGGGCCAACGTCCTGACTTTC. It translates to CASSSWEYTSGANVLTF.

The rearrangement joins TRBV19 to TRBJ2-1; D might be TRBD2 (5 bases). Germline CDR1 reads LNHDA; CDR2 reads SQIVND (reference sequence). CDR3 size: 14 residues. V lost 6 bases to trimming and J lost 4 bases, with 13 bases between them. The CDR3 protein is CASRAYGLYNEQFF. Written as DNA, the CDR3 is TGTGCCAGTAGAGCATACGGACTTTACAATGAGCAGTTCTTC.

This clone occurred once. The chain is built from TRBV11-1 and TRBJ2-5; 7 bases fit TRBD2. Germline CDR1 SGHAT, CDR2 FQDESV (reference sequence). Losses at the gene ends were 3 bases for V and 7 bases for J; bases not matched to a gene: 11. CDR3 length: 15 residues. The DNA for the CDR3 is TGTGCCAGCAGCTTCAGGACTAGTTCAGAAGGGACCCAGTACTTC. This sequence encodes CASSFRTSSEGTQYF.

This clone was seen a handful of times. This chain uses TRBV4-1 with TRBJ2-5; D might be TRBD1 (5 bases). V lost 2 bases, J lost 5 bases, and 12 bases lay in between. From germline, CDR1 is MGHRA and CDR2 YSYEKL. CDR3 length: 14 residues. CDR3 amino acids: CASSQKRGRETQYF. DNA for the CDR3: TGCGCCAGCAGCCAAAAAAGGGGCCGGGAGACCCAGTACTTC.

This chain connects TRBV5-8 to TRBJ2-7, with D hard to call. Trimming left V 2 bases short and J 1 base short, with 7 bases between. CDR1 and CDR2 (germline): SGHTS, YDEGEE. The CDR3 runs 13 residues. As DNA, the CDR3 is TGTGCCAGCAGCTTTCGCAGGTCCTACGAGCAGTACTTC. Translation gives CASSFRRSYEQYF. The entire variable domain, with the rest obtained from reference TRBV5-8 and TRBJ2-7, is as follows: EAGVTQSPTHLIKTRGQQATLRCSPISGHTSVYWYQQALGLGLQFLLWYDEGEERNRGNFPPRFSGRQFPNYSSELNVNALELEDSALYLCASSFRRSYEQYFGPGTRLTVT.

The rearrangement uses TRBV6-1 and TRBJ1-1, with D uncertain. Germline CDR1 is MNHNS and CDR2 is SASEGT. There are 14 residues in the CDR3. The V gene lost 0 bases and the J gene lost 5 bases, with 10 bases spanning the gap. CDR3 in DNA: TGTGCCAGCAGTGAAGCGCACGGAGTAACTGAAGCTTTCTTT. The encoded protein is CASSEAHGVTEAFF.

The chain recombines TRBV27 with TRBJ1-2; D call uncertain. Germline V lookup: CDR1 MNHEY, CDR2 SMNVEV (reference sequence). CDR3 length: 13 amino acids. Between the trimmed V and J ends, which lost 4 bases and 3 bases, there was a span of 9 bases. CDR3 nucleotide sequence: TGTGCCAGCAGTTGGACTAATCACTATGGCTACACCTTC. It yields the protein CASSWTNHYGYTF.

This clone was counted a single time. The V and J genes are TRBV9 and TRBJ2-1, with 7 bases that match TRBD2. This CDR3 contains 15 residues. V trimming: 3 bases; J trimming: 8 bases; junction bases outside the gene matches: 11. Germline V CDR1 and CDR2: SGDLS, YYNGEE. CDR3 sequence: CASSESSGVGDEQFF. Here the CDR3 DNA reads TGTGCCAGCAGCGAATCTAGCGGCGTCGGCGATGAGCAGTTCTTC.

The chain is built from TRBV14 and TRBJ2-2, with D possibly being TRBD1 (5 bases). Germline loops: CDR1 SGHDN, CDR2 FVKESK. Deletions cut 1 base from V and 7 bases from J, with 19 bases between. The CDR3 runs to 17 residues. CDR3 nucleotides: TGTGCCAGCAGCCAAGGTTTAGACAGCCTGACGAACGGGGAGCTGTTTTTT. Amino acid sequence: CASSQGLDSLTNGELFF.

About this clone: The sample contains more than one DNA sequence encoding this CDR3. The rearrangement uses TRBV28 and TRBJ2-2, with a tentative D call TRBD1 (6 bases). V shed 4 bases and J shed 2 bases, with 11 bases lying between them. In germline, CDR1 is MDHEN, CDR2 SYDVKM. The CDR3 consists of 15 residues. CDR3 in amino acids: CASSSNRANTGELFF. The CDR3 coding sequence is TGTGCCAGCAGTTCTAACAGGGCAAACACCGGGGAGCTGTTTTTT.

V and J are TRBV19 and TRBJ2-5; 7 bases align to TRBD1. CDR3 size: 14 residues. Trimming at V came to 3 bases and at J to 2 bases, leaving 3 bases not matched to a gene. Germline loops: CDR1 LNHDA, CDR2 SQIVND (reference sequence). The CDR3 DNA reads TGTGCCAGTAGTATCCTGGACAGGCAAGAGACCCAGTACTTC. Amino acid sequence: CASSILDRQETQYF.

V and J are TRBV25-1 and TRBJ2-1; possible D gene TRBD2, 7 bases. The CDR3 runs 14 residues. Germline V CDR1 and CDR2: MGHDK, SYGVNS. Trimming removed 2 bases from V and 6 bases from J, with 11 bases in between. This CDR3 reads CASSEAGARNEQFF. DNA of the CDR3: TGTGCCAGCAGTGAAGCGGGGGCCCGCAATGAGCAGTTCTTC.

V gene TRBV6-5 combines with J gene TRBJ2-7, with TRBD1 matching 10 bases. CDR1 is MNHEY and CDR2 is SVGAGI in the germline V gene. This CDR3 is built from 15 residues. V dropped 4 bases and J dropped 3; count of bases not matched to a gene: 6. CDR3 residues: CASSSGTGVVYEQYF. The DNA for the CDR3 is TGTGCCAGCAGTTCCGGGACAGGGGTTGTCTACGAGCAGTACTTC.

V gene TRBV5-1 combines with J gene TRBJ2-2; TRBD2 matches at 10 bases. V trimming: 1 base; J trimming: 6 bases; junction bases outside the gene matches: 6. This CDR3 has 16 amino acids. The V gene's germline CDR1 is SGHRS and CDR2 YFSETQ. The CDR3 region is CASSLKQRGGSGELFF. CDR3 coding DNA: TGCGCCAGCAGCTTGAAACAGCGGGGGGGTTCCGGGGAGCTGTTTTTT.

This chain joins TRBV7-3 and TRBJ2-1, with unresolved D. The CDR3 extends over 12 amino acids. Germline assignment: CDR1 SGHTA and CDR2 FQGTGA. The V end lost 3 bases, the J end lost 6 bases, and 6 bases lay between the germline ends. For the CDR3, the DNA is TGTGCCAGCAGCTTTACTGGCAATGAGCAGTTCTTC. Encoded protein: CASSFTGNEQFF.

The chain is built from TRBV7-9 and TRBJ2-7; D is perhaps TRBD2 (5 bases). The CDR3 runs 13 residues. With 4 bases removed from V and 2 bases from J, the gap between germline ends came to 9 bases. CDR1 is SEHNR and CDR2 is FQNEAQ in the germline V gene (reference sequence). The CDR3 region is CASSSGLTYEQYF. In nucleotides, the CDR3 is TGTGCCAGCAGCTCCGGACTTACCTACGAGCAGTACTTC.

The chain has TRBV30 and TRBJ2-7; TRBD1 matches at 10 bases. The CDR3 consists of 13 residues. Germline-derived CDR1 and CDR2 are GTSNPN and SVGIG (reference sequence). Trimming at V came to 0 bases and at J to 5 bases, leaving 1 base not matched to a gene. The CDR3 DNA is TGTGCCTGGAGTGTAGGGACAGGGGACGAGCAGTACTTC. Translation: CAWSVGTGDEQYF.

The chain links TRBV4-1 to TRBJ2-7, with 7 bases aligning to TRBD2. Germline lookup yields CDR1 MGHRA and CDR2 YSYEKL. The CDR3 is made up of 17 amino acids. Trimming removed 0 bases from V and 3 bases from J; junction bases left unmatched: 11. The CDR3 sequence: CASSQDNRQAGYYEQYF. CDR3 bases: TGCGCCAGCAGCCAAGATAATAGACAAGCGGGATACTACGAGCAGTACTTC.